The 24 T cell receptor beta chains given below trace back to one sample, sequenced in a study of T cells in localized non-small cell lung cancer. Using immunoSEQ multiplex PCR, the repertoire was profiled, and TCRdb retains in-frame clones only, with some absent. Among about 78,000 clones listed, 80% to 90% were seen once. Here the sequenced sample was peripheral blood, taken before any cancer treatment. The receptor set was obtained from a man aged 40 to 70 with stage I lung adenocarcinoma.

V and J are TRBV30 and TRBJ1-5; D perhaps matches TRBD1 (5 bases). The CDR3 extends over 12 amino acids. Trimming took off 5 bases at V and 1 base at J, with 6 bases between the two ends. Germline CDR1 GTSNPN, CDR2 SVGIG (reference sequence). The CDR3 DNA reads TGTGCCTGGGGACAAAGCAATCAGCCCCAGCATTTT. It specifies CAWGQSNQPQHF.

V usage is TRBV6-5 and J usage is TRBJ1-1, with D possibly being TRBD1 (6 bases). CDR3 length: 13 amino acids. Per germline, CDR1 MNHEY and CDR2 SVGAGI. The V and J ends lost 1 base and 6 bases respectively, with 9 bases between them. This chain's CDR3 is CASSYFGGPEAFF. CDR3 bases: TGTGCCAGCAGTTACTTTGGGGGCCCTGAAGCTTTCTTT.

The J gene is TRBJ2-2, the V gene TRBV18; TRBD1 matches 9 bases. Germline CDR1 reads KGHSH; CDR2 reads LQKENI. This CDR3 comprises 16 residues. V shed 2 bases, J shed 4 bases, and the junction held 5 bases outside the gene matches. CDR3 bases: TGTGCCAGCTCACCAACTAACAGGGGGCGCACCGGGGAGCTGTTTTTT. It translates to CASSPTNRGRTGELFF.

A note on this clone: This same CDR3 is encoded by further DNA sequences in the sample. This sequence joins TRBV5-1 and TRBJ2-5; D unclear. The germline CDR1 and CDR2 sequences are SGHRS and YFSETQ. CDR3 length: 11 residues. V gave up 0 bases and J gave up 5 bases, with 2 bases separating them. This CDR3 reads CASSLDETQYF. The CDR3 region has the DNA TGCGCCAGCAGCTTGGACGAGACCCAGTACTTC.

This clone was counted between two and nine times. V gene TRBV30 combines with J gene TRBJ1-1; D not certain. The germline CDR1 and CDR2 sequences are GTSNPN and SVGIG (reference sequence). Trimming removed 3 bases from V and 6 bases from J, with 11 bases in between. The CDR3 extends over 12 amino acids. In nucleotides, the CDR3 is TGTGCCTGGAGCGCGGAGTTCCCTGAAGCTTTCTTT. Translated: CAWSAEFPEAFF.

CDR3 in amino acids: CASRVEGASRQPQHF. The CDR3 nucleotides are TGTGCCAGCAGGGTAGAGGGGGCGTCACGCCAGCCCCAGCATTTT. The chain joins TRBV6-1 to TRBJ1-5; the match to TRBD1 covers 7 bases. This CDR3 has 15 amino acids. Germline V gene sequence: CDR1 MNHNS, CDR2 SASEGT. The trim removed 6 bases at V and 7 bases at J, leaving 12 bases unmatched.

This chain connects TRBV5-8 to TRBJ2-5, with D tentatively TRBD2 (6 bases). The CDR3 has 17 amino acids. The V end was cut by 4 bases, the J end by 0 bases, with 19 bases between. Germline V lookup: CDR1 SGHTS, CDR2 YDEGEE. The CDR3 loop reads CASSRHGVEGYQETQYF. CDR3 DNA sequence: TGTGCCAGCAGCAGACACGGGGTGGAGGGGTACCAAGAGACCCAGTACTTC.

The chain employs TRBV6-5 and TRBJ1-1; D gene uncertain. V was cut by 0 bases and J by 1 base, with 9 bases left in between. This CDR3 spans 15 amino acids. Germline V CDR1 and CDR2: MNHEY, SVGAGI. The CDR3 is CASSYSIRTNTEAFF. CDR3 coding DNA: TGTGCCAGCAGTTACTCGATTCGTACGAACACTGAAGCTTTCTTT.

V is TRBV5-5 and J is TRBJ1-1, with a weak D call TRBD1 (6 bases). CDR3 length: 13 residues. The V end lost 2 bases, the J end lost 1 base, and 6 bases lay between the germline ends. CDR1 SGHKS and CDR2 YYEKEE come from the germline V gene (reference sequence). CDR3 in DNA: TGTGCCAGCAGCTTACAGGGGAACACTGAAGCTTTCTTT. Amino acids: CASSLQGNTEAFF.

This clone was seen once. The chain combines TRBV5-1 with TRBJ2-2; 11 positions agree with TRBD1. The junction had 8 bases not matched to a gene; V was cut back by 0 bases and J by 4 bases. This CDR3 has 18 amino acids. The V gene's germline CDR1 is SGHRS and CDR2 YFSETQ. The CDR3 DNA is TGCGCCAGCAGCTTGGTTTTCCTCGGGACAGGGGGCACCGGGGAGCTGTTTTTT. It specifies CASSLVFLGTGGTGELFF.

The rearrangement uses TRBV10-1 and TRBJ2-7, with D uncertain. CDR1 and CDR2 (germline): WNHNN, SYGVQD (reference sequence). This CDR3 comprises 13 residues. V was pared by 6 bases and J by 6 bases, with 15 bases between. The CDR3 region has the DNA TGCGCCAGCAGCGACTCCCCCTCGGCCGAGCAGTACTTC. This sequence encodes CASSDSPSAEQYF.

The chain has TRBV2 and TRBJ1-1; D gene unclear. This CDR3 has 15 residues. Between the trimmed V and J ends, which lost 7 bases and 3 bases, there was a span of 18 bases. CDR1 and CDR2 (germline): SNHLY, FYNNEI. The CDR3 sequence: CASTWTSPRDTEAFF. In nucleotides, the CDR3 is TGTGCCAGCACGTGGACGAGCCCTCGGGACACTGAAGCTTTCTTT.

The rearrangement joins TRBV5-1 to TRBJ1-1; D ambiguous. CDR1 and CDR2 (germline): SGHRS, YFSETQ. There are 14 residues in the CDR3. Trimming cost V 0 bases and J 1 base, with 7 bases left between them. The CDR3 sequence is CASSLERPNTEAFF. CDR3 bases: TGCGCCAGCAGCTTGGAAAGACCGAACACTGAAGCTTTCTTT. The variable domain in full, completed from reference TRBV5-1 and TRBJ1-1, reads KAGVTQTPRYLIKTRGQQVTLSCSPISGHRSVSWYQQTPGQGLQFLFEYFSETQRNKGNFPGRFSGRQFSNSRSEMNVSTLELGDSALYLCASSLERPNTEAFFGQGTRLTVV.

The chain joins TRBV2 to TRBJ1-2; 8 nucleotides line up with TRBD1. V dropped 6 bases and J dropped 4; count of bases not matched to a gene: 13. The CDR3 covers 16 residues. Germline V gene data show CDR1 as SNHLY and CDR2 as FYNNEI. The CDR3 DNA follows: TGTGCCAGCAGGGATTTAATTACAGGGGGGGTCTATGGCTACACCTTC. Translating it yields CASRDLITGGVYGYTF.

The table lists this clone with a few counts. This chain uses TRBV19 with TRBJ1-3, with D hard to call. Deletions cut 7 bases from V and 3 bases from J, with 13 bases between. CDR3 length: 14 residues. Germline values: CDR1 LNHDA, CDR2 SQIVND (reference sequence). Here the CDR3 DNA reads TGTGCCAGTAATCTTCCACTGGTTGGAAACACCATATATTTT. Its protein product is CASNLPLVGNTIYF. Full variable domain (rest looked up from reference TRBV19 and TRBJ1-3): DGGITQSPKYLFRKEGQNVTLSCEQNLNHDAMYWYRQDPGQGLRLIYYSQIVNDFQKGDIAEGYSVSREKKESFPLTVTSAQKNPTAFYLCASNLPLVGNTIYFGEGSWLTVV.

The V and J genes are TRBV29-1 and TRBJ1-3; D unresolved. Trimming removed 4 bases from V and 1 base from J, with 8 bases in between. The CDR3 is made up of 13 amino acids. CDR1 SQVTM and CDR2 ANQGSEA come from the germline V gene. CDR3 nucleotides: TGCAGCGTTGGGGAGGGTTCTGGAAACACCATATATTTT. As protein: CSVGEGSGNTIYF.

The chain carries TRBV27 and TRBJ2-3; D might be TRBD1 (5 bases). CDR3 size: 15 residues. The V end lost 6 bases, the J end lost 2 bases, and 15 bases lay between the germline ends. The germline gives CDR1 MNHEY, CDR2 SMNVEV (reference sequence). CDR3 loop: CASRNRQTYTDTQYF. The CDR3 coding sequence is TGTGCCAGCAGAAATCGACAGACCTACACAGATACGCAGTATTTT.

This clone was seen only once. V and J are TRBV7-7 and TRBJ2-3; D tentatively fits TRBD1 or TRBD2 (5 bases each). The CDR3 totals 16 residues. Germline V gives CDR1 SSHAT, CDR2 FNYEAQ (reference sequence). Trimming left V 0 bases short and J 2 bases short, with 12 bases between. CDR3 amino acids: CASSLAPGPNTDTQYF. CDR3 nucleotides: TGTGCCAGCAGCTTAGCACCGGGACCGAACACAGATACGCAGTATTTT.

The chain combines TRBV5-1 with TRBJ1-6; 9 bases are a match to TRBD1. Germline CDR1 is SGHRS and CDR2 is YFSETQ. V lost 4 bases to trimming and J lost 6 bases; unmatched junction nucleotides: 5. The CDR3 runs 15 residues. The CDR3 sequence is CASSPTTGGNSPLHF. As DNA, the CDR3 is TGCGCCAGCAGCCCGACGACAGGGGGTAATTCACCCCTCCACTTT.

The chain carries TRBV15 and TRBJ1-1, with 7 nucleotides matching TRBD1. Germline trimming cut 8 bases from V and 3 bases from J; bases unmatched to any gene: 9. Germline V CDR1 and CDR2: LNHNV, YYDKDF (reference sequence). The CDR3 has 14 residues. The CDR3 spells CATALGTAHTEAFF. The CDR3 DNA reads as TGTGCCACCGCGTTGGGGACAGCCCACACTGAAGCTTTCTTT.

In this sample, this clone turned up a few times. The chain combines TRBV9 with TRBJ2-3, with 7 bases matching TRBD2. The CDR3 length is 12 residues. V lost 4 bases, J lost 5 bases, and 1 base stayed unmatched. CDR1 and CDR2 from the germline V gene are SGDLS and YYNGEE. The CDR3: CASSPSGDTQYF. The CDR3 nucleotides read TGTGCCAGCAGCCCTAGCGGAGATACGCAGTATTTT.

DNA of the CDR3: TGTGCCAGCAGCTCGATCGGTCAGCCCCAGCATTTT. This codes for CASSSIGQPQHF. V and J are TRBV7-2 and TRBJ1-5; D unresolved. Germline V gives CDR1 SGHTA, CDR2 FQGNSA. This CDR3 region has 12 residues. V dropped 4 bases and J dropped 6 bases, with 7 bases sitting between them.

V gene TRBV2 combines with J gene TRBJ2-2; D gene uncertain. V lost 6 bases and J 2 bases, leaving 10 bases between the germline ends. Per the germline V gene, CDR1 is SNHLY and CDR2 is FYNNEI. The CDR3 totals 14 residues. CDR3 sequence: CASSYIPNTGELFF. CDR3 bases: TGTGCCAGCAGCTACATACCAAACACCGGGGAGCTGTTTTTT.

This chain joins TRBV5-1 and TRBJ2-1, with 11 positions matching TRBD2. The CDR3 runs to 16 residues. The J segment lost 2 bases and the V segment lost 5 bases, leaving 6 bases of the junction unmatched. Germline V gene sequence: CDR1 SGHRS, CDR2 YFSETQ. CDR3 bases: TGCGCCAGCAGTGACGGGACTAGCGGCCCCTACAATGAGCAGTTCTTC. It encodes CASSDGTSGPYNEQFF.